This T cell receptor beta chain was sequenced in a study of CD8+ T cells in alopecia areata. Overall study context: Treatment with tofacitinib (6 to 18 months) was followed by 6 months off drug. Treated patients received severity scores based on the percentage of scalp area affected.

Regarding treatment: oral pan-JAK inhibitor, 5-10 mg twice daily. Both peripheral blood and punch biopsies of lesional scalp skin were obtained from patients who had alopecia areata. Germline V gives CDR1 MNHEY, CDR2 SMNVEV (reference sequence). The V gene lost 0 bases and the J gene lost 10 bases, with 10 bases spanning the gap. The CDR3 loop spans 13 amino acids. RNA extraction was followed by reverse transcription into cDNA, which acted as the sequencing template. Some clones are missing from TCRdb's copy, which holds only in-frame ones; the method was immunoSEQ multiplex PCR. Among around 140,000 clones, roughly 52% were seen once, and the ten largest hold around 15%.

Sequences were derived from CD8+ T cells sorted from blood, sampled at week 4, from a patient treated with tofacitinib. The chain recombines TRBV27 with TRBJ1-5; D is unclear. The receptor was isolated from a human donor with alopecia areata. The CDR3 coding sequence is TGTGCCAGCAGTTTATCGGCCCTCCATCCCCAGCATTTT. Translated, it gives CASSLSALHPQHF.